This T cell receptor beta chain was recovered during a study of PD-1 blockade in classical Hodgkin lymphoma. Measured with immunoSEQ multiplex PCR; TCRdb has only the in-frame clones, and not every one. The repertoire holds about 6,800 clones, with around four fifths as singletons. V lost 2 bases to trimming and J lost 5 bases, with 9 bases between them. CDR3 length: 13 amino acids. The V gene's germline CDR1 is KGHSH and CDR2 LQKENI. Brentuximab vedotin exposure varied, and every patient relapsed after autologous stem cell transplantation. Magnetic negative selection purified CD4+ T cells from thawed PBMCs.

The chain employs TRBV18 and TRBJ2-5, with D perhaps matching TRBD1 or TRBD2 (5 bases each). Sequences were derived from CD4+ T cells from blood, sampled at baseline. This TCR was recovered from a human donor with classical Hodgkin lymphoma. The CDR3 region is CASSPGRDETQYF. In nucleotides, the CDR3 is TGTGCCAGCTCACCAGGCAGGGACGAGACCCAGTACTTC.